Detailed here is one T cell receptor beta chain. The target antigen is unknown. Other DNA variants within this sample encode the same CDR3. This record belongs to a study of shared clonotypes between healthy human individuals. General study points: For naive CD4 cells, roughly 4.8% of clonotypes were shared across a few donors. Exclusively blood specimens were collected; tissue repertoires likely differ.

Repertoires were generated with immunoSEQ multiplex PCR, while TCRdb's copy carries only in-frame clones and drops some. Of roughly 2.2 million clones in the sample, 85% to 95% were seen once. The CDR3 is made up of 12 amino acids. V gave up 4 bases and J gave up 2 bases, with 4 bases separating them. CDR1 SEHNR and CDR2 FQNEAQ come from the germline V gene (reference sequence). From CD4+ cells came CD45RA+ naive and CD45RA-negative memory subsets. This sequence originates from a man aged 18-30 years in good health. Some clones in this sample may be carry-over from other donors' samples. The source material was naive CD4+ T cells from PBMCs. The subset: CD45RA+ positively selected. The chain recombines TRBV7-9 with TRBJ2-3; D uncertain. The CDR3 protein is CASSSYTDTQYF. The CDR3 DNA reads TGTGCCAGCAGCTCTTACACAGATACGCAGTATTTT. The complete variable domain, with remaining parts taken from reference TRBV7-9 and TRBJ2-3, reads DTGVSQNPRHKITKRGQNVTFRCDPISEHNRLYWYRQTLGQGPEFLTYFQNEAQLEKSRLLSDRFSAERPKGSFSTLEIQRTEQGDSAMYLCASSSYTDTQYFGPGTRLTVL.